This T cell receptor (beta chain) comes out of a study of T cell repertoires in cytomegalovirus infection. Study-wide background: It was the public TCR beta signatures that indicated both CMV infection and matching HLA type. Study-wide results and caveats: There were carriers of CMV plus the relevant HLA, and cumulative public TCR beta family frequency identified them. Ex vivo responses were dominated by HLA-C-restricted CMV-specific TCR beta clonotypes.

As concerns this clonotype: What it recognizes is unknown. A much more abundant neighbour one base away suggests this may be a read error.

TCRdb re-called the reads with MiXCR, one entry per CDR3 protein. The data show 200,000 or so distinct CDR3 sequences, under 25% seen once. The CDR3 has 15 residues. Looked up from germline, CDR1 is SGHAT and CDR2 is FQNNGV. Trimming shortened V by 2 bases and J by 6 bases, and 16 bases separated the two germline ends. The chain couples TRBV11-2 to TRBJ1-2, with a possible D match to TRBD1 (6 bases). Specimen: PBMCs. The TCR originated in a human donor in good health (CMV status not recorded). Some clones in this sample may be carry-over from other donors' samples. The CDR3: CASSLLQGSNHGYTF. CDR3 nucleotides: TGTGCCAGCAGCTTATTGCAGGGGAGCAACCATGGCTACACCTTC. Based on the CDR3 plus reference TRBV11-2 and TRBJ1-2, the full variable domain is EAGVAQSPRYKIIEKRQSVAFWCNPISGHATLYWYQQILGQGPKLLIQFQNNGVVDDSQLPKDRFSAERLKGVDSTLKIQPAKLEDSAVYLCASSLLQGSNHGYTFGSGTRLTVV.